One TCR beta chain is described in this entry. The antigen remains undetermined. Both 60 Vbeta primers and 13 Jbeta primers went into the PCR. Under the authors' procedure: A follow-up analysis tallied some 80 million unique TCR beta chains, approximately 11 million shared. Here immunoSEQ multiplex PCR was the method, and the copy in TCRdb shows in-frame clones only, minus some. The DNA was the basis for D and trimming; V, J and clone size are from that table. Altogether roughly 190,000 clones are present, 62% being singletons, with the ten largest covering 2.5% to 3.5%. This CDR3 spans 13 amino acids. V lost 5 bases and J 1 base, leaving 11 bases between the germline ends. Germline CDR1 is SQVTM and CDR2 is ANQGSEA. The data belong to a study of cytomegalovirus exposure and HLA in healthy donors. The study, taken as a whole, reports: Association of a missense DCLRE1C variant with TCR beta V- and J-gene trimming was reported in a later analysis. Analysis was performed later, and it showed HLA-associated TCR beta chains to be more clonally expanded than equally common others. The study listed 150 to 200 cytomegalovirus-associated TCR beta chains.

The chain is built from TRBV29-1 and TRBJ1-1; TRBD1 is a possible D gene (6 bases). The sequence was collected from a man aged 40-49 years in good health and CMV-seronegative. Sequencing was performed on PBMCs. The CDR3 sequence is CSVSADRNTEAFF. The CDR3 DNA reads as TGCAGCGTTTCCGCGGACAGGAACACTGAAGCTTTCTTT.